This T cell receptor (beta chain) was sequenced in a study of CD8 T cells in ankylosing spondylitis. The study's findings and limits: Ankylosing spondylitis blood seemed to carry a telltale TCR beta motif made of under ten highly homologous variants. The disease-linked clones had a CD8+ phenotype and low blood frequencies.

V lost 11 bases and J lost 5, with 24 bases in between. The CDR3 sequence is 15 residues long. Germline V gene data show CDR1 as MRHNA and CDR2 as SNTAGT. The authors made TCR beta libraries by quantitative 5'-RACE with molecular barcodes. TCRdb re-called the 5' RACE reads with MiXCR, one entry per CDR3 protein. There are around 160,000 distinct CDR3 sequences in the sample; approximately 10% occur only once, and almost 30% lies in the top ten. About this clonotype itself: As yet, its antigen is unknown.

The source of this sequence is a male donor with ankylosing spondylitis or in good health (not recorded which). The specimen sequenced was blood, either unsorted or a sorted T cell fraction (not recorded which). V is TRBV6-4 and J is TRBJ2-5; D may be TRBD2 (5 bases). The CDR3 coding sequence is TGTGCCCCCCATCTCTGGAGACCCCGAGGGGAGACCCAGTACTTC. Protein: CAPHLWRPRGETQYF.